Here is one TCR beta chain with its context. The CDR3 contains 13 residues. V was clipped by 6 bases and J by 0 bases, with 7 bases between them. Germline CDR1 is SGHTA and CDR2 is FQGNSA. Enrollment of patients from Seattle took place during active infection, with longitudinal follow-up. This sample is drawn from a study of blood T cell repertoires in COVID-19. For the study at large: Both acute and convalescent COVID-19 samples were obtained from the United States, Italy and Spain. The analysed material was cDNA or gDNA that came from T cells, B-cell-depleted T cells, or PBMCs.

Profiled with immunoSEQ multiplex PCR; TCRdb holds only in-frame clones, not every one. This sample has about 360,000 clones, with around 88% found just once. Sequencing input: peripheral blood. This receptor was taken from an older woman with COVID-19, enrolled during active disease. The gene calls are TRBV7-2 and TRBJ2-3; D gene unclear. The CDR3 protein is CASRAASTDTQYF. The CDR3 coding sequence is TGTGCCAGCAGGGCGGCTAGCACAGATACGCAGTATTTT. The whole variable domain, remainder taken from reference TRBV7-2 and TRBJ2-3, is GAGVSQSPSNKVTEKGKDVELRCDPISGHTALYWYRQSLGQGLEFLIYFQGNSAPDKSGLPSDRFSAERTGGSVSTLTIQRTQQEDSAVYLCASRAASTDTQYFGPGTRLTVL.